This T cell receptor (beta chain) was sequenced for a study of graft-versus-host responses after intestinal transplantation. Germline assignment: CDR1 MDHEN and CDR2 SYDVKM. V lost 4 bases and J lost 4, with 13 bases in between. The CDR3 length is 14 residues. For this clone: What it recognizes is unknown.

Data came from immunoSEQ multiplex PCR; TCRdb stores just in-frame clones and leaves some out. This table has fewer than 85,000 clones, over 70% appearing once. The sequence derives from a human donor who was the organ donor for an intestinal transplant. V is TRBV28 and J is TRBJ2-5; D call uncertain. Specimen: unstimulated CD4+ T cells sorted from spleen or lymph node cells, collected before transplant. CDR3 bases: TGTGCCAGCAGTTCCCCGACTGTCCGAGAGACCCAGTACTTC. Translation: CASSSPTVRETQYF. The complete variable domain, with remaining parts taken from reference TRBV28 and TRBJ2-5, reads DVKVTQSSRYLVKRTGEKVFLECVQDMDHENMFWYRQDPGLGLRLIYFSYDVKMKEKGDIPEGYSVSREKKERFSLILESASTNQTSMYLCASSSPTVRETQYFGPGTRLLVL.